A single sample is the source of the 11 T cell receptor beta chains below, sequenced in a study of human T cells and chemical hapten exposure. TCRdb processed the RACE reads anew with MiXCR; each CDR3 protein has one entry. The sample holds a few hundred thousand distinct CDR3 sequences, 6% to 7% seen once. Time point noted: patch test 2, 6 weeks after DPC sensitization. The treatment here: therapeutic diphenylcyclopropenone sensitization with weekly scalp DPC. The specimen was whole blood, collected in connection with sensitization to the hapten diphenylcyclopropenone (DPC). These receptors came from a woman aged 18-29 years with alopecia areata. Some clones in this sample may be carry-over from other donors' samples.

The CDR3 region is CASSLAAGGRDTQYF. CDR3 nucleotide sequence: TGTGCCAGTAGTTTGGCAGCGGGGGGTAGGGATACGCAGTATTTT. This chain uses TRBV19 with TRBJ2-3; 9 bases map to TRBD2. The junction had 9 bases not matched to a gene; V was cut back by 5 bases and J by 6 bases. This CDR3 has 15 amino acids. Germline CDR1 and CDR2: LNHDA and SQIVND (reference sequence).

This clonotype was seen only a few times. V usage is TRBV12-3 or TRBV12-4 and J usage is TRBJ1-5, with D tentatively TRBD1 (6 bases). The length of the CDR3 is 16 residues. The ends were cut back, 4 bases at V and 7 bases at J, with 20 bases in the middle. The CDR3 nucleotides read TGTGCCAGCAGTTCCCGAGATTGGGGGCGCGAACAGCCCCAGCATTTT. It specifies CASSSRDWGREQPQHF.

This rearrangement joins TRBV5-6 to TRBJ1-6; D is ambiguous. Germline loops: CDR1 SGHDT, CDR2 YYEEEE. This CDR3 is 16 amino acids long. The V end was cut by 4 bases, the J end by 7 bases, with 18 bases between. The CDR3 nucleotides read TGTGCCAGCAGCCCTACCCACAGTGCCTCCAATTCACCCCTCCACTTT. Amino acid sequence: CASSPTHSASNSPLHF.

In DNA, the CDR3 is TGTGCCAGCAGGCCGACAGGCGCAACGGTTGGCTACACCTTC. Protein product: CASRPTGATVGYTF. V is TRBV27 and J is TRBJ1-2; TRBD1 might be the D (6 bases). This CDR3 is built from 14 residues. In germline, CDR1 is MNHEY, CDR2 SMNVEV (reference sequence). Trimming left V 6 bases short and J 7 bases short, with 18 bases between.

This clonotype was picked up many times. CDR3 loop: CSAGGGYEQYF. The CDR3 region has the DNA TGCAGTGCTGGGGGGGGCTACGAGCAGTACTTC. The V call is TRBV20-1, the J call TRBJ2-7, with 7 bases fitting TRBD2. This CDR3 spans 11 amino acids. Germline CDR1 DFQATT, CDR2 SNEGSKA (reference sequence). Trimming took 5 bases from V and 3 from J; bases not matched to a gene: 1.

This clonotype was found a few times. The CDR3 sequence is CASSLREREAFF. CDR3 coding DNA: TGTGCCAGCAGCTTAAGAGAACGTGAAGCTTTCTTT. V and J are TRBV7-9 and TRBJ1-1; D is undetermined. Germline V gene data show CDR1 as SEHNR and CDR2 as FQNEAQ (reference sequence). The CDR3 is 12 amino acids. Trimming shortened V by 2 bases and J by 7 bases, and 8 bases separated the two germline ends.

This clonotype was recorded a few times. The J gene is TRBJ1-2, the V gene TRBV15; D is undetermined. This CDR3 spans 14 amino acids. V was pared by 3 bases and J by 2 bases, with 10 bases between. Germline V gene data show CDR1 as LNHNV and CDR2 as YYDKDF (reference sequence). The CDR3 DNA is TGTGCCACCAGCAGGGGGTACACAAACTATGGCTACACCTTC. Protein product: CATSRGYTNYGYTF.

In this sample, this clonotype turned up a few times. Written as DNA, the CDR3 is TGTGCCAGCAGCAAATTTCAGGGGGCTGGTGGGGAACTGTTTTTT. This translates into CASSKFQGAGGELFF. J is TRBJ1-4 and V is TRBV7-9; 8 nucleotides line up with TRBD1. Germline V CDR1 and CDR2: SEHNR, FQNEAQ (reference sequence). Trimming at V came to 5 bases and at J to 12 bases, leaving 14 bases not matched to a gene. This CDR3 spans 15 amino acids.

There are a few counts of this clonotype. The V call is TRBV6-2 or TRBV6-3, the J call TRBJ2-7, with D uncertain. The V and J ends lost 2 bases and 3 bases respectively, with 5 bases between them. Germline-derived CDR1 and CDR2 are MNHEY and SVGEGT. The CDR3 has 12 residues. CDR3 sequence reads: CASSYRDYEQYF. The CDR3 DNA follows: TGTGCCAGCAGTTACAGGGACTACGAGCAGTACTTC.

This clonotype was counted a few times. The chain is built from TRBV7-2 and TRBJ2-7; D is unclear. The CDR3 covers 14 residues. Trimming stripped 5 bases from V and 7 bases from J, with 18 bases between. Per germline, CDR1 SGHTA and CDR2 FQGNSA. The CDR3: CASSRNRPSREQYF. CDR3 sequence (DNA): TGTGCCAGCAGCCGTAACCGGCCTTCCCGGGAGCAGTACTTC.

This clonotype was seen at least ten times. The V call is TRBV6-2 or TRBV6-3, the J call TRBJ1-5, with D tentatively TRBD1 (5 bases). Trimming cost V 8 bases and J 2 bases, with 10 bases left between them. The CDR3 extends over 13 amino acids. Germline CDR1 and CDR2: MNHEY and SVGEGT. CDR3: CASAGTGNQPQHF. The CDR3 region has the DNA TGTGCCAGCGCAGGGACGGGCAATCAGCCCCAGCATTTT.